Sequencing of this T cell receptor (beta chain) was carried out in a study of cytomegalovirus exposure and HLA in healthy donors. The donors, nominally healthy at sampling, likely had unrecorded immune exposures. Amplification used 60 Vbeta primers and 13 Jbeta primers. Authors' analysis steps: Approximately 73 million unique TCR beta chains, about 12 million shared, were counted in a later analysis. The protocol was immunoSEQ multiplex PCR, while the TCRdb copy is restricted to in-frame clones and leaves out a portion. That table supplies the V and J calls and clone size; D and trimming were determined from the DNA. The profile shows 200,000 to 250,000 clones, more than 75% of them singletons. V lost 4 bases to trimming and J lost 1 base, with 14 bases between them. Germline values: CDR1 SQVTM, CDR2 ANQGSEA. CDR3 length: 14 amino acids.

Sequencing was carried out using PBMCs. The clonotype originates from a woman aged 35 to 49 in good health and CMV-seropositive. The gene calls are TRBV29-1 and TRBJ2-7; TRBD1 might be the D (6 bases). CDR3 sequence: CSVGGQANSYEQYF. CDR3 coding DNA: TGCAGCGTTGGGGGGCAGGCCAATTCCTACGAGCAGTACTTC.